This TCR beta chain comes out of a study of cytomegalovirus exposure and HLA in healthy donors. The study, taken as a whole, reports: Generally TCR sequences proved uncommon, though certain public TCRs appeared in numerous donors.

Trimming shortened V by 7 bases and J by 7 bases, and 22 bases separated the two germline ends. This CDR3 contains 15 residues. The V gene's germline CDR1 is SNHLY and CDR2 FYNNEI. 13 Jbeta primers and 60 Vbeta primers were used for the PCR. Repertoires were generated with immunoSEQ multiplex PCR, while TCRdb's copy carries only in-frame clones and drops some. Of some 90,000 clones in the sample, roughly 67% were seen once. To note about this clone: Its target is unknown.

The TCR comes from a boy younger than 18 in good health and CMV-seropositive. The sample consisted of PBMCs. The chain carries TRBV2 and TRBJ1-1; no reliable D call. CDR3 loop: CASTPPQRVVGEAFF. The CDR3 coding sequence is TGTGCCAGCACCCCCCCCCAGAGGGTCGTTGGTGAAGCTTTCTTT.